The clone carrying this TCR beta chain was detected many times. TCRdb reprocessed the 5' RACE reads via MiXCR and lists one record per CDR3 protein. The sample consists of more than 250,000 distinct CDR3 sequences, about 8.3% of them appearing once. The CDR3 consists of 14 residues. CDR1 and CDR2 from the germline V gene are SGHRS and YFSETQ. V was trimmed by 1 base and J by 3 bases, leaving 10 bases between them. The entry originates in a study of identical twins. These data were also filed under a second study, of yellow fever vaccine responses in identical twins. Turning to that study: Each twin's T cell response to the vaccine was reported to look partly convergent and partly personalized.

Sequenced: memory (CD45RO+) T cells sorted from blood. This clonotype was obtained from a woman aged 18-29 years in good health. The chain recombines TRBV5-1 with TRBJ2-5; D could derive from TRBD1 or TRBD2 (5 bases each). The CDR3 coding sequence is TGCGCCAGCAGCTTGCAGGGACGGGAAGAGACCCAGTACTTC. This translates into CASSLQGREETQYF.